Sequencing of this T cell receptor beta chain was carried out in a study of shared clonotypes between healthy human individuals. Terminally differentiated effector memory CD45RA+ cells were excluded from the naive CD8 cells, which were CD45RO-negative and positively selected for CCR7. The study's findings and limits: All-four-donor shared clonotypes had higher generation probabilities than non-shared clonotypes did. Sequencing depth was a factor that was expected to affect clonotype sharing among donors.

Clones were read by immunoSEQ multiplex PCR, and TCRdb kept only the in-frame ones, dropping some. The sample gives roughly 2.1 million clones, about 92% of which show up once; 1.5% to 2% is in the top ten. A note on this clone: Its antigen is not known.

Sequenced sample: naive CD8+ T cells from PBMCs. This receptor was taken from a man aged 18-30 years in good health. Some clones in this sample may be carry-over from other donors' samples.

Here the CDR3 DNA reads TGTGCCAGCAGTCCAGGTGCAGGGGGCTTTATCGATGAGCAGTTCTTC. It encodes CASSPGAGGFIDEQFF. V is TRBV11-1 and J is TRBJ2-1, with 8 bases identical to TRBD1. The CDR3 sequence is 16 residues long. The V segment lost 6 bases and the J segment 8 bases; nucleotides outside the gene matches: 15. Germline V CDR1 and CDR2: SGHAT, FQDESV (reference sequence).